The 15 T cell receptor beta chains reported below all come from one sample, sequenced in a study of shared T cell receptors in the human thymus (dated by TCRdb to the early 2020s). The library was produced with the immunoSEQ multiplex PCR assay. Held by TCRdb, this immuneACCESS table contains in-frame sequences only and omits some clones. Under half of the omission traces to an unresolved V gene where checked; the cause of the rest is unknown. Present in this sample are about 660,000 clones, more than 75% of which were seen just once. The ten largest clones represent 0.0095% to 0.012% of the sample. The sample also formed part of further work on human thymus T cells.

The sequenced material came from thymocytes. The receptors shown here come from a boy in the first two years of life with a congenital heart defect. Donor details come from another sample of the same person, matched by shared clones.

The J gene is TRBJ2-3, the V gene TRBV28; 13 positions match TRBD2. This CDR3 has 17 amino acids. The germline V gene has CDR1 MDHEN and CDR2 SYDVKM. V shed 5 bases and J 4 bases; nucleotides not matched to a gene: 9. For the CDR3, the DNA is TGTGCCAGCAGTACGCGACTAGCGGGAGGCCACCCAGATACGCAGTATTTT. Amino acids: CASSTRLAGGHPDTQYF.

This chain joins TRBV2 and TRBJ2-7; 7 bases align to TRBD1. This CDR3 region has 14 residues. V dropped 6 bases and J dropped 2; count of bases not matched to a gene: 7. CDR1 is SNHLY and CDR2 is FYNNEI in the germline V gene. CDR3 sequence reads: CASRPPDRAYEQYF. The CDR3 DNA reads TGTGCCAGCAGGCCCCCAGACAGGGCCTACGAGCAGTACTTC.

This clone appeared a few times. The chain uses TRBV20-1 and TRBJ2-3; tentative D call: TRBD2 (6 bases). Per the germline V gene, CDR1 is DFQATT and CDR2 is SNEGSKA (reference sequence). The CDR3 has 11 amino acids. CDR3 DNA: TGCAGCGCGGGGTGGGGGGATACGCAGTATTTT. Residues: CSAGWGDTQYF.

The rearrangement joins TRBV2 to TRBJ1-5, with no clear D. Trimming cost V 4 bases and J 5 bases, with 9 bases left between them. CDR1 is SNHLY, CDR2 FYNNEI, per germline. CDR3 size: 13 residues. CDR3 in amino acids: CASSGPGHQPQHF. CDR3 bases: TGTGCCAGCAGTGGGCCTGGCCATCAGCCCCAGCATTTT.

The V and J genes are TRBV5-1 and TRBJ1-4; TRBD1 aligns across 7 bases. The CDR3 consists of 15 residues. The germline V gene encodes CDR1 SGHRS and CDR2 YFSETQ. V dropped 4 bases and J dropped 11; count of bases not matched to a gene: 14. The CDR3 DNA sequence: TGCGCCAGCAGCCCGGGACAGATAGGTGCGGATAAACTGTTTTTT. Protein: CASSPGQIGADKLFF.

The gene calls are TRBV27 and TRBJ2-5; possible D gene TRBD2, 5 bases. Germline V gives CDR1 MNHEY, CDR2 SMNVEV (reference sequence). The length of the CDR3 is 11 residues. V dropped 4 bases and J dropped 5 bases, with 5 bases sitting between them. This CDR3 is CASSWRETQYF. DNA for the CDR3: TGTGCCAGCAGTTGGAGGGAGACCCAGTACTTC.

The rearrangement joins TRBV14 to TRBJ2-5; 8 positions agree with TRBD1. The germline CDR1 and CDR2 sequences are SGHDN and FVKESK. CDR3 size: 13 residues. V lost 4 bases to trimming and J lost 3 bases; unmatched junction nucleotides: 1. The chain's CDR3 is CASSPGQEETQYF. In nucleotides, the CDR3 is TGTGCCAGCAGCCCGGGACAGGAAGAGACCCAGTACTTC.

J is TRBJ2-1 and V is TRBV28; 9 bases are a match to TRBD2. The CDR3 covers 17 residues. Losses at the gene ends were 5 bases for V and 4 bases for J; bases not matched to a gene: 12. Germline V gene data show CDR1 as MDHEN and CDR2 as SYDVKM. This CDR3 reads CASSPRPRLAVYNEQFF. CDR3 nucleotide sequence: TGTGCCAGCAGTCCTCGTCCCCGACTAGCGGTGTACAATGAGCAGTTCTTC.

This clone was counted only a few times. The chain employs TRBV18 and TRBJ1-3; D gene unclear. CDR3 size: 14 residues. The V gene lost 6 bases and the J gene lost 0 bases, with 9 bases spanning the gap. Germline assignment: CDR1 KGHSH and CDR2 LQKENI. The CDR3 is CASSGEVSGNTIYF. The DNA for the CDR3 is TGTGCCAGCTCGGGAGAAGTCTCTGGAAACACCATATATTTT.

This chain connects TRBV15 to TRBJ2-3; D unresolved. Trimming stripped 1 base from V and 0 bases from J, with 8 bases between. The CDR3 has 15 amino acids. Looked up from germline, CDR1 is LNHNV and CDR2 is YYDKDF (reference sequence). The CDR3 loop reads CATSRVALSTDTQYF. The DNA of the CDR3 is TGTGCCACCAGCAGAGTAGCACTTAGCACAGATACGCAGTATTTT.

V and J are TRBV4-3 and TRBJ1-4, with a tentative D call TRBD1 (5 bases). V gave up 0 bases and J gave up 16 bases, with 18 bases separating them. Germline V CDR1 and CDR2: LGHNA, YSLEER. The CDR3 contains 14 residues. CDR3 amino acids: CASSQDPGRRGTFF. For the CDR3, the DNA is TGCGCCAGCAGCCAAGATCCAGGGCGGCGCGGGACGTTTTTT.

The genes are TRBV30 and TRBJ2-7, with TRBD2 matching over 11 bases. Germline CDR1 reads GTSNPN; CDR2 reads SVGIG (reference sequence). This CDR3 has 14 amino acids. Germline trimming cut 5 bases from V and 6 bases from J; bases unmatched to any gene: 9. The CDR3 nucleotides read TGTGCCTGGGACGGAACTAGCGGGAGCGGCGAGCAGTACTTC. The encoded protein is CAWDGTSGSGEQYF.

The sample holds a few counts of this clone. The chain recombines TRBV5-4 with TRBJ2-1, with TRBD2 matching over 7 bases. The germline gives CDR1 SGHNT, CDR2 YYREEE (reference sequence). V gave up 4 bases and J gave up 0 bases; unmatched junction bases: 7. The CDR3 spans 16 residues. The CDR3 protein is CASSRPSGPSYNEQFF. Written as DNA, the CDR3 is TGTGCCAGCAGCCGACCTAGCGGCCCCTCCTACAATGAGCAGTTCTTC. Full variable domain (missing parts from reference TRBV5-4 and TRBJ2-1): ETGVTQSPTHLIKTRGQQVTLRCSSQSGHNTVSWYQQALGQGPQFIFQYYREEENGRGNFPPRFSGLQFPNYSSELNVNALELDDSALYLCASSRPSGPSYNEQFFGPGTRLTVL.

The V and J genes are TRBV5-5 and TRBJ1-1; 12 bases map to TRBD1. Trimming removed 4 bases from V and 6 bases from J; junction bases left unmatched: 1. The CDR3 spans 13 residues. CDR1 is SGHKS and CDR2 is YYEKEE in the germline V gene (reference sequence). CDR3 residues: CASSRDRGPEAFF. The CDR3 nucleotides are TGTGCCAGCAGCCGGGACAGGGGGCCTGAAGCTTTCTTT.

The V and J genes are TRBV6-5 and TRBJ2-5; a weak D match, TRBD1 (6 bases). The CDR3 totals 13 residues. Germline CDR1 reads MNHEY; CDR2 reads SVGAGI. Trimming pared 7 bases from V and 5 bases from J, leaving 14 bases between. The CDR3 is CASKGEGGETQYF. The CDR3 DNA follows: TGTGCCAGCAAGGGGGAAGGGGGTGAGACCCAGTACTTC.